Listed below are T cell receptor beta chains from one sample, sequenced in a study of T-cell reconstitution after alpha-beta-depleted transplantation in children. A single record per CDR3 protein comes from TCRdb applying MiXCR to the PCR reads. The sample holds 150,000 to 250,000 distinct CDR3 sequences, just under 6.5% seen once. The sample consisted of PBMCs, taken before TCRalphabeta/CD19-depleted stem cell transplant. The receptors come from a girl under two years old with combined immunodeficiency, due to receive a stem cell transplant. The CDR3 runs from the conserved cysteine through the conserved F or W. The D gene is left open where the match is weak. Rows may omit the clone size; those that give it use once, few, many or a size class.

>many|TRBJ1-6|TRBD1|TRBV28|15
TGTGCCAGCAGTCCCACTGACAGGGGTTACTCACCCCTCCACTTT
CASSPTDRGYSPLHF
>many|TRBJ2-3|-|TRBV28|14
TGTGCCAGCAGCTTTACGGGATACGAGGATACGCAGTATTTT
CASSFTGYEDTQYF
>-|TRBJ2-3|-|TRBV11-1|20
TGTGCCAGCAGCTTACCGACAGTATTACTAGTGGGAGGCCTCACAGATACGCAGTATTTT
CASSLPTVLLVGGLTDTQYF
>many|TRBJ2-3|TRBD2|TRBV7-9|15
TGTGCCAGCAGCTCGAGACTAGCGGGAAAAGATACGCAGTATTTT
CASSSRLAGKDTQYF
>many|TRBJ1-1|-|TRBV7-9|16
TGTGCCAGCACCTTGTCCTTGTATGGCCCGAACACTGAAGCTTTCTTT
CASTLSLYGPNTEAFF
>many|TRBJ2-1|TRBD2|TRBV4-3|19
TGCGCCAGCAGCCAAGATTGGACTAGCGGGAGGAGTTCCTACAATGAGCAGTTCTTC
CASSQDWTSGRSSYNEQFF
>many|TRBJ2-7|-|TRBV20-1|13
TGCAGTGCTAGAGCTTCGTTTTCCTCCGAGCAGTACTTC
CSARASFSSEQYF
>many|TRBJ2-7|TRBD1|TRBV28|15
TGTGCCAGCAGTTTCGGACAGGGACCCTCCTACGAGCAGTACTTC
CASSFGQGPSYEQYF
>many|TRBJ2-3|-|TRBV7-8|15
TGTGCCAGCAGCTTCGACGTGGGAGCGGTCGGTACGCAGTATTTT
CASSFDVGAVGTQYF
>-|TRBJ2-7|-|TRBV20-1|17
TGCTGTGCTAGAGTTTCTAATCCGGACTTCCAACGCTACGAGCAGTACTTC
CCARVSNPDFQRYEQYF
>many|TRBJ2-2|TRBD2|TRBV6-5|16
TGTGCCAGCACCGAGGGACTAGCGGGGAACACCGGGGAGCTGTTTTTT
CASTEGLAGNTGELFF
>few|TRBJ2-7|TRBD2|TRBV7-6|16
TGTGCCAGCAGCTCCGCGGGGGGGATGAGCTCCTACGAGCAGTACTTC
CASSSAGGMSSYEQYF
>many|TRBJ1-6|-|TRBV7-2|15
TGTGCCAGCAGCCTAACGGGACGGGCGAATTCACCCCTCCACTTT
CASSLTGRANSPLHF
>many|TRBJ2-4|-|TRBV20-1|12
TGCAGTGCTGGTGGACAGATAGACATTCAGTACTTC
CSAGGQIDIQYF
>many|TRBJ2-5|TRBD1|TRBV28|14
TGTGCCAGCAGCGGGGGACAGGGGAAAGAGACCCAGTACTTC
CASSGGQGKETQYF
>many|TRBJ2-2|TRBD2|TRBV28|14
TGTGCCAGCAGTACGGGACTAGCGTCCGGGGAGCTGTTTTTT
CASSTGLASGELFF
>few|TRBJ2-7|-|TRBV7-2|13
TGTGCCAGCAGCGTATTTCCCGCCTACGAGCAGTACTTC
CASSVFPAYEQYF
>many|TRBJ1-5|-|TRBV11-2|15
TGTGCCAGCAGCTTAGTGGCAGGAGTCAATCAGCCCCAGCATTTT
CASSLVAGVNQPQHF
>many|TRBJ1-6|-|TRBV29-1|16
TGCAGCAAACTTCCGGGACAATGGGGGGGAGCCTCACCCCTCCACTTT
CSKLPGQWGGASPLHF
>few|TRBJ2-7|TRBD1|TRBV7-6|17
TGTGCCAGCAGCTTGTTTCACCCGGGACAGGGGTACAACGAGCAGTACTTC
CASSLFHPGQGYNEQYF
>few|TRBJ2-6|-|TRBV7-9|16
TGTGCCAGCAGCTTGGATCCTATCGGGTCCCCAAACGTCCTGACTTTC
CASSLDPIGSPNVLTF
>many|TRBJ2-5|TRBD2|TRBV20-1|15
TGCAGTGCTAGTGGACTAGCGGGATGGGGAGAGACCCAGTACTTC
CSASGLAGWGETQYF
>few|TRBJ2-5|-|TRBV5-5|13
TGTGCCAGCGCGGAGTGGGGACAAGAGACCCAGTACTTC
CASAEWGQETQYF
>many|TRBJ2-2|-|TRBV12-3/TRBV12-4|13
TGTGCCAGCAGTTTTGTAGGATCCGGGGAGCTGTTTTTT
CASSFVGSGELFF
>many|TRBJ2-1|-|TRBV12-3/TRBV12-4|11
TGTGCCAGCAGTTTGCTCAATGAGCAGTTCTTC
CASSLLNEQFF
>many|TRBJ2-3|-|TRBV7-3|15
TGTGCCAGCAGCTTATTAATGGGGCCACCAGATACGCAGTATTTT
CASSLLMGPPDTQYF
>many|TRBJ2-1|-|TRBV7-6|13
TGTGCCAGCAGCTTAGGGGCAGTAAATGAGCAGTTCTTC
CASSLGAVNEQFF
>many|TRBJ2-3|-|TRBV12-3/TRBV12-4|14
TGTGCCAGCAGTTTTTCCCCCAAAAGGGATACGCAGTATTTT
CASSFSPKRDTQYF
>many|TRBJ2-1|-|TRBV3-1|14
TGTGCCAGCAGCCAAGATTCGGTGGGGGGTGAGCAGTTCTTC
CASSQDSVGGEQFF
>many|TRBJ1-3|TRBD1|TRBV9|14
TGTGCCAGCAGCGCCGGGACAGGGTCGGCGACCATATATTTT
CASSAGTGSATIYF
>many|TRBJ2-7|TRBD1|TRBV27|16
TGTGCCAGCAGAAGAGACGGACAGGGGGCAGGGTACGAGCAGTACTTC
CASRRDGQGAGYEQYF
>-|TRBJ2-7|-|TRBV12-3/TRBV12-4|16
TGTGCCAGCCTCCCCTCCTATGGCACCCCCTCCTACGAGCAGTACTTC
CASLPSYGTPSYEQYF
>many|TRBJ1-1|TRBD1|TRBV3-1|16
TGTGCCAGCAGCCAAGATCGGACAGGAATAAACACTGAAGCTTTCTTT
CASSQDRTGINTEAFF
>many|TRBJ1-5|-|TRBV20-1|14
TGCAGTGCCCCCCCAGGAGGCGGCAATCAGCCCCAGCATTTT
CSAPPGGGNQPQHF
>many|TRBJ2-7|-|TRBV3-1|13
TGTGCCAGCAGTCGCCAAGGGGGCTACGAGCAGTACTTC
CASSRQGGYEQYF
>many|TRBJ2-3|-|TRBV20-1|15
TGCAGTGCCAGGGGCCGGGGGCCTAGCACAGATACGCAGTATTTT
CSARGRGPSTDTQYF
>many|TRBJ2-2|TRBD1|TRBV5-1|16
TGCGCCAGCAGCTTCCTACAGGGGAGAGGTACCGGGGAGCTGTTTTTT
CASSFLQGRGTGELFF
>few|TRBJ2-7|-|TRBV7-8|11
TGTGCCAGCAGCTTAGGGACGGATTGGTACTTC
CASSLGTDWYF
>many|TRBJ1-1|TRBD1|TRBV24-1|12
TGTGCCACGGGACAGGGGCCCCAGGAAGCTTTCTTT
CATGQGPQEAFF
>-|TRBJ2-1|TRBD2|TRBV7-8|18
TGTGCCAGCAGCGCAATGACCCGGCTAGCGGGGGTCCACAATGAGCAGTTCTTC
CASSAMTRLAGVHNEQFF